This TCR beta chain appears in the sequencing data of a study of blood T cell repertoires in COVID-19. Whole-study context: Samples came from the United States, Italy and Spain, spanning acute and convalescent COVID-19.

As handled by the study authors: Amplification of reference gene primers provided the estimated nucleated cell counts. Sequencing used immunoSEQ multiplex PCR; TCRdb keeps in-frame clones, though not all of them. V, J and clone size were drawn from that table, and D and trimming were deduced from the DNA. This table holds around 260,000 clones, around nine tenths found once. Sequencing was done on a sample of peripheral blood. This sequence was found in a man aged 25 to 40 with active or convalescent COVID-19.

In DNA form, the CDR3 reads TGTGCCAGCAGTGTCGACCAGGGGGCTCGACTGTTTTTT. Translating it yields CASSVDQGARLFF. The chain joins TRBV6-4 to TRBJ1-4; 8 bases are shared with TRBD1. Germline CDR1 is MRHNA and CDR2 is SNTAGT. CDR3 length: 13 residues. V shed 4 bases and J 13 bases; nucleotides not matched to a gene: 8.